Given below is one TCR beta chain in context. What antigen it recognizes has not been identified. No per-base quality is available; no much larger clone lies one base away. For this chain, trimming is 2 bases at the V end and 9 bases at the J end, and the number of junction bases without a gene match is 7. The CDR3 spans 14 residues, from the cysteine through the phenylalanine. Only CDR3 DNA remains: 42 bases, in frame from the first base. The CDR1 and CDR2 encoded by the germline V gene (reference sequence) are MNHEY and SMNVEV. TCRbeta CDR3 regions were amplified from genomic DNA by means of the immunoSEQ Assay, a bias-controlled multiplex PCR. The published analysis was carried out like this. Nucleated cell counts per sample were estimated from amplification of reference gene primers within the assay. Sequence reads were collapsed and filtered to measure the absolute abundance of every unique TCRbeta CDR3 rearrangement. For each sample, productive Simpson clonality was calculated by taking the square root of Simpson's diversity index across productive rearrangements. The clones in this table, taken by TCRdb from immuneACCESS, are in-frame only. Not every clone is retained; where verified, under half of the shortfall comes from an unresolved V gene, and the cause of the rest is unknown. The V and J calls and clone size were taken over from that table, and D and trimming were inferred from the DNA. This sample is represented by about 260,000 clones; approximately 90% of them were singletons. The top ten clonotypes cover roughly 2.2% of the sample.

This record comes from a study of blood T cell repertoires in COVID-19 (dated by TCRdb to 2019 to 2021). Concerning the study at large: The collaborator samples originated in the United States, Italy and Spain and spanned the acute and convalescent phases of COVID-19. The prospective study material was composed of cDNA or gDNA derived from T cells, B-cell-depleted T cells, or PBMCs. Deeply sampled blood TCRbeta repertoires from subjects exposed to, actively infected with, or recovered from COVID-19 were included in the dataset. The repertoires were released in a freely available public database meant as a resource for research on the immune response to SARS-CoV-2. Samples came from the ongoing ImmuneRACE study (first 160 participants) plus 1,254 subjects from 6 global collaborators. The sample metadata nearly always contained a de-identified subject ID, COVID-19 status, age in years and sex. Where available, HLA class I and class II types were taken from metadata supplied by the sample provider and were not determined by assay-based typing. Overall results and qualifications from the work: Clinical and demographic metadata were provided uncurated, with the amount varying by source and participant.

Another Seattle source contributed samples from volunteer blood donors who had recovered from COVID-19. The collaborating institutions used their own protocols to collect whole blood in K2EDTA tubes. For TCRbeta analysis, collaborator samples were shipped as frozen whole blood, as isolated PBMCs, or as DNA extracted from either sample type. The chain links TRBV27 with TRBJ2-1, with 7 bases aligning to TRBD1. Sequencing was carried out using peripheral blood. This sequence originates from a woman aged 50 to 60 who had recovered from COVID-19. The DNA reads TGTGCCAGCAGTTTACACAGGGGAGCTGGTGAGCAGTTCTTC. It translates to CASSLHRGAGEQFF.